The 30 T cell receptor beta chains in this list originate from one sample, sequenced in a study of T cell responses to AZD1222 COVID-19 vaccine. Profiled with immunoSEQ multiplex PCR; TCRdb holds only in-frame clones, not every one. Of about 100,000 clones in the sample, around nine tenths are singletons; the top ten hold more than 15%. Sequencing was performed on peripheral blood, taken on day 0 of AZD1222 vaccination. The receptor source for this set is an adult in good health.

The CDR3 nucleotides read TGTGCCAGTAGGGGAAGCCGGAGGGCAACTAATGAAAAACTGTTTTTT. Its protein is CASRGSRRATNEKLFF. V gene TRBV19 combines with J gene TRBJ1-4; D gene unclear. Looked up from germline, CDR1 is LNHDA and CDR2 is SQIVND (reference sequence). This CDR3 region has 16 residues. V lost 6 bases and J lost 0, with 14 bases in between.

The gene calls are TRBV11-2 and TRBJ2-7; TRBD2 is a possible D gene (6 bases). V shed 5 bases and J shed 3 bases, with 11 bases lying between them. This CDR3 comprises 13 residues. CDR1 is SGHAT, CDR2 FQNNGV, per germline. This chain's CDR3 is CASSRGLYYEQYF. The CDR3 DNA reads TGTGCCAGCAGCCGGGGACTTTACTACGAGCAGTACTTC.

The chain combines TRBV6-5 with TRBJ1-1; possibly TRBD1 for D (5 bases). V was cut by 6 bases and J by 6 bases, with 14 bases left in between. The CDR3 has 13 amino acids. Germline-derived CDR1 and CDR2 are MNHEY and SVGAGI. The CDR3 bases are TGTGCCAGCAGACCTTCGGGGGTACCTGAAGCTTTCTTT. Its translation: CASRPSGVPEAFF.

The chain recombines TRBV20-1 with TRBJ1-1, with D hard to call. The CDR3 runs to 11 residues. Per the germline V gene, CDR1 is DFQATT and CDR2 is SNEGSKA (reference sequence). V gave up 6 bases and J gave up 1 base, with 6 bases separating them. CDR3 DNA sequence: TGCAGTGCGCTTTCGAACACTGAAGCTTTCTTT. Translated: CSALSNTEAFF.

The rearrangement joins TRBV4-2 to TRBJ2-7; either TRBD1 or TRBD2 may fit D (5 bases each). Per the germline V gene, CDR1 is LGHNA and CDR2 is YNFKEQ. With 0 bases removed from V and 1 base from J, the gap between germline ends came to 16 bases. The CDR3 spans 17 residues. This CDR3 reads CASSQDTGTAGSYEQYF. In DNA form, the CDR3 reads TGTGCCAGCAGCCAAGACACCGGGACCGCGGGTTCCTACGAGCAGTACTTC.

This chain links TRBV29-1 with TRBJ1-4, with unresolved D. Trimming left V 4 bases short and J 7 bases short, with 13 bases between. This CDR3 region has 13 residues. Germline lookup yields CDR1 SQVTM and CDR2 ANQGSEA. The CDR3 nucleotides are TGCAGCGTTGGGGAGAATCTCGGTGAAAAACTGTTTTTT. Translation gives CSVGENLGEKLFF.

The rearrangement uses TRBV7-2 and TRBJ2-5, with D possibly matching TRBD2 (5 bases). Germline V gene lookup returns CDR1 SGHTA and CDR2 FQGNSA. Trimming cost V 1 base and J 7 bases, with 13 bases left between them. This CDR3 region has 14 residues. CDR3 DNA: TGTGCCAGCAGCTTAGGTCAGGAGGTGGGGACCCAGTACTTC. Translating it yields CASSLGQEVGTQYF.

The chain carries TRBV4-1 and TRBJ2-2; a possible D gene is TRBD1 (6 bases). Germline V gene lookup returns CDR1 MGHRA and CDR2 YSYEKL. The CDR3 loop spans 14 amino acids. V was cut by 11 bases and J by 1 base, with 14 bases left in between. The CDR3 DNA is TGCGCCGCACGCCCGGGACAGAACACCGGGGAGCTGTTTTTT. This codes for CAARPGQNTGELFF.

The chain recombines TRBV21-1 with TRBJ2-1; TRBD2 was called by the table and not checked on the DNA. TRBV21-1 is assigned pseudogene status. The CDR3 runs 20 residues. This CDR3 reads CASSKAEIAGGSQGYNEQFF. The CDR3 DNA reads as TGTGCCAGCAGCAAAGCGGAGATAGCGGGAGGGTCGCAAGGCTACAATGAGCAGTTCTTC.

The genes are TRBV5-5 and TRBJ1-3; 9 nucleotides agree with TRBD1. The length of the CDR3 is 15 residues. V gave up 2 bases and J gave up 4 bases; unmatched junction bases: 4. Germline-derived CDR1 and CDR2 are SGHKS and YYEKEE (reference sequence). The chain's CDR3 is CASSFNRGPGNTIYF. For the CDR3, the DNA is TGTGCCAGCAGCTTTAACAGGGGGCCGGGAAACACCATATATTTT.

The chain couples TRBV9 to TRBJ1-1; D perhaps matches TRBD1 (5 bases). The CDR3 length is 15 residues. Germline CDR1 reads SGDLS; CDR2 reads YYNGEE. V lost 1 base to trimming and J lost 5 bases, with 15 bases between them. Written as DNA, the CDR3 is TGTGCCAGCAGCGTAATAACAGCCTCAGGGACTGAAGCTTTCTTT. Its translation: CASSVITASGTEAFF.

The chain carries TRBV20-1 and TRBJ1-5; D is uncertain. In germline, CDR1 is DFQATT, CDR2 SNEGSKA (reference sequence). The germline V and J ends were trimmed by 3 bases and 0 bases, with 12 bases remaining between them. The CDR3 runs 15 residues. CDR3 nucleotides: TGCAGTGCTAGTCGACCGCAATATAGCAATCAGCCCCAGCATTTT. This codes for CSASRPQYSNQPQHF.

The chain carries TRBV19 and TRBJ2-3; unclear D gene. The CDR3 totals 11 residues. Germline V gives CDR1 LNHDA, CDR2 SQIVND (reference sequence). V was shortened by 2 bases and J by 5 bases, with 2 bases between the two germline ends. The CDR3: CASSILDTQYF. As DNA, the CDR3 is TGTGCCAGTAGTATATTAGATACGCAGTATTTT.

The chain carries TRBV11-3 and TRBJ2-7; no clear D gene. From germline, CDR1 is SGHNT and CDR2 YENEEA. This CDR3 region has 13 residues. V was trimmed by 3 bases and J by 3 bases, leaving 9 bases between them. The CDR3 here is CASSFDNRYEQYF. CDR3 sequence (DNA): TGTGCCAGCAGCTTTGACAACCGCTACGAGCAGTACTTC.

V and J are TRBV29-1 and TRBJ1-1; D perhaps matches TRBD1 (6 bases). Germline CDR1 and CDR2: SQVTM and ANQGSEA. Trimming left V 6 bases short and J 2 bases short, with 25 bases between. This CDR3 contains 17 residues. The CDR3 nucleotides read TGCAGCGTGTTCACAGGGTTAGGTAGTGGTGGTAACACTGAAGCTTTCTTT. It yields the protein CSVFTGLGSGGNTEAFF.

V gene TRBV19 combines with J gene TRBJ1-3, with 8 nucleotides matching TRBD1. The CDR3 sequence is 16 residues long. CDR1 is LNHDA and CDR2 is SQIVND in the germline V gene (reference sequence). After removal of 7 bases from V and 4 bases from J, the junction contained 12 bases not matched to a gene. The CDR3 loop reads CASIPGQDRVGNTIYF. The CDR3 region has the DNA TGTGCCAGTATACCGGGACAGGATCGGGTAGGAAACACCATATATTTT.

The chain links TRBV5-8 to TRBJ1-1; D possibly corresponds to TRBD1 (6 bases). Germline V lookup: CDR1 SGHTS, CDR2 YDEGEE. The CDR3 is made up of 15 amino acids. V was shortened by 3 bases and J by 2 bases, with 14 bases between the two germline ends. This CDR3 is CASSWTGTRNTEAFF. CDR3 DNA sequence: TGTGCCAGCAGCTGGACCGGGACACGCAACACTGAAGCTTTCTTT. Based on the CDR3 plus reference TRBV5-8 and TRBJ1-1, the full variable domain is EAGVTQSPTHLIKTRGQQATLRCSPISGHTSVYWYQQALGLGLQFLLWYDEGEERNRGNFPPRFSGRQFPNYSSELNVNALELEDSALYLCASSWTGTRNTEAFFGQGTRLTVV.

The V gene is TRBV5-4, the J gene TRBJ2-3; D not resolved. The CDR3 is made up of 12 amino acids. V was shortened by 4 bases and J by 3 bases, with 6 bases between the two germline ends. CDR1 SGHNT and CDR2 YYREEE come from the germline V gene (reference sequence). CDR3 bases: TGTGCCAGCAGCGTGGAGACAGATACGCAGTATTTT. The encoded protein is CASSVETDTQYF.

The gene calls are TRBV9 and TRBJ1-1, with D perhaps TRBD1 (5 bases). In germline, CDR1 is SGDLS, CDR2 YYNGEE. Between the trimmed V and J ends, which lost 0 bases and 2 bases, there was a span of 11 bases. CDR3 length equals 15 residues. This CDR3 is CASSVGQSPNTEAFF. In nucleotides, the CDR3 is TGTGCCAGCAGCGTAGGACAGAGCCCAAACACTGAAGCTTTCTTT.

The chain combines TRBV3-1 (or the pseudogene TRBV3-2) with TRBJ2-5, with TRBD1 as a possible D gene (5 bases). CDR1 LGHDT and CDR2 YNNKEL come from the germline V gene (reference sequence). The CDR3 is 14 amino acids. The V and J ends lost 3 bases and 5 bases respectively, with 13 bases between them. The CDR3 spells CASSQTLGVETQYF. The CDR3 bases are TGTGCCAGCAGCCAGACCTTAGGGGTGGAGACCCAGTACTTC.

In this sample, this clone turned up a few times. The chain joins TRBV19 to TRBJ1-2; D is unresolved. The germline V gene encodes CDR1 LNHDA and CDR2 SQIVND (reference sequence). CDR3 length equals 11 residues. V was shortened by 5 bases and J by 5 bases, with 6 bases between the two germline ends. The CDR3 DNA reads as TGTGCCAGTAGTCGCGAATATGGCTACACCTTC. It yields the protein CASSREYGYTF.

Regarding this clone: The sample carries other DNA sequences with the same CDR3. The CDR3 protein is CATSVGGNQPQHF. The CDR3 region has the DNA TGTGCCACCAGTGTCGGGGGCAATCAGCCCCAGCATTTT. This chain connects TRBV24-1 to TRBJ1-5; D not certain. The germline gives CDR1 KGHDR, CDR2 SFDVKD. Between the trimmed V and J ends, which lost 5 bases and 2 bases, there was a span of 6 bases. The CDR3 totals 13 residues.

This clone appeared once. V is TRBV6-6 and J is TRBJ2-7; D tentatively fits TRBD1 or TRBD2 (6 bases each). Germline V gene sequence: CDR1 MNHNY, CDR2 SVGAGI (reference sequence). The V and J ends lost 7 bases and 3 bases respectively, with 16 bases between them. CDR3 size: 14 residues. The DNA for the CDR3 is TGTGCCAGCATACAGGGCGGGGTACACTACGAGCAGTACTTC. This encodes CASIQGGVHYEQYF.

This CDR3 reads CASSLASSNEQFF. In nucleotides, the CDR3 is TGTGCCAGCAGCTTGGCCTCCAGTAATGAGCAGTTCTTC. The rearrangement links TRBV5-4 to TRBJ2-1; D remains unclear. V gave up 0 bases and J gave up 7 bases, with 8 bases separating them. CDR3 size: 13 residues. Germline CDR1 SGHNT, CDR2 YYREEE (reference sequence).

The CDR3 region has the DNA TGTGCCAGCAGTACGCGCAGGGTAATGGGTCCAGATACGCAGTATTTT. Its protein product is CASSTRRVMGPDTQYF. This chain connects TRBV2 to TRBJ2-3, with TRBD1 as a possible D gene (5 bases). Trimming removed 5 bases from V and 4 bases from J, with 19 bases in between. Germline CDR1 is SNHLY and CDR2 is FYNNEI. CDR3 size: 16 residues.

This clone was counted between two and nine times. The chain couples TRBV27 to TRBJ2-7; D unclear. Germline loops: CDR1 MNHEY, CDR2 SMNVEV (reference sequence). This CDR3 contains 14 residues. With 6 bases removed from V and 5 bases from J, the gap between germline ends came to 17 bases. The CDR3 spells CASSLGPRQNEQYF. In nucleotides, the CDR3 is TGTGCCAGCAGCCTAGGGCCGAGGCAGAACGAGCAGTACTTC.

The V call is TRBV3-1 (or the pseudogene TRBV3-2), the J call TRBJ2-7; possibly TRBD2 for D (6 bases). The CDR3 contains 17 residues. From germline, CDR1 is LGHDT and CDR2 YNNKEL (reference sequence). V was pared by 0 bases and J by 0 bases, with 15 bases between. The CDR3 sequence: CASSQDSGRRVSYEQYF. Here the CDR3 DNA reads TGTGCCAGCAGCCAAGATTCAGGGAGGAGAGTCTCCTACGAGCAGTACTTC.

J is TRBJ2-2 and V is TRBV5-8; D remains ambiguous. There are 14 residues in the CDR3. V was shortened by 9 bases and J by 0 bases, with 12 bases between the two germline ends. Germline V CDR1 and CDR2: SGHTS, YDEGEE. The CDR3 spells CAMDRLSNTGELFF. The CDR3 bases are TGTGCCATGGACCGTCTCTCGAACACCGGGGAGCTGTTTTTT.

The chain has TRBV5-4 and TRBJ1-3; D ambiguous. This CDR3 has 15 amino acids. Germline CDR1 and CDR2: SGHNT and YYREEE (reference sequence). The V end lost 9 bases, the J end lost 0 bases, and 16 bases lay between the germline ends. This CDR3 is CAIQPWASSGNTIYF. The CDR3 DNA reads TGTGCCATCCAACCTTGGGCCTCCTCTGGAAACACCATATATTTT.

This rearrangement joins TRBV30 to TRBJ2-3, with 8 bases identical to TRBD2. The germline V gene encodes CDR1 GTSNPN and CDR2 SVGIG (reference sequence). The trim removed 4 bases at V and 4 bases at J, leaving 13 bases unmatched. The CDR3 sequence is 16 residues long. Written as DNA, the CDR3 is TGTGCCTGGAACGCCCAAGGAACGGGAGGGGCAGATACGCAGTATTTT. The encoded protein is CAWNAQGTGGADTQYF. The whole variable domain, filled in from reference TRBV30 and TRBJ2-3, reads SQTIHQWPATLVQPVGSPLSLECTVEGTSNPNLYWYRQAAGRGLQLLFYSVGIGQISSEVPQNLSASRPQDRQFILSSKKLLLSDSGFYLCAWNAQGTGGADTQYFGPGTRLTVL.